One and the same sample provided the 10 T cell receptor beta chains below, sequenced in a study of identical twins. In TCRdb, the 5' RACE reads were re-called with MiXCR into one record per CDR3 protein. The sample has 250,000 or so distinct CDR3 sequences, roughly 8% seen once. Separately, the same data were catalogued under a study of yellow fever vaccine responses in identical twins.

The sequenced sample consisted of CD8+ T cells sorted from blood. The receptors stem from a woman between 18 and 30 years old in good health.

The genes are TRBV29-1 and TRBJ2-1; 7 bases align to TRBD2. CDR1 is SQVTM, CDR2 ANQGSEA, per germline. The CDR3 runs 12 residues. V was clipped by 3 bases and J by 10 bases; unmatched bases: 6. The CDR3 region is CSVDGGGREQFF. In DNA form, the CDR3 reads TGCAGCGTTGATGGGGGGGGAAGGGAGCAGTTCTTC.

In this sample, this clonotype turned up a few times. The chain joins TRBV27 to TRBJ2-7; 9 bases are shared with TRBD2. The CDR3 is 14 amino acids. J was trimmed by 2 bases and V by 6 bases; bases with no gene match: 5. Germline loops: CDR1 MNHEY, CDR2 SMNVEV (reference sequence). CDR3 protein: CASSHSGSPYEQYF. DNA for the CDR3: TGTGCCAGCAGCCATAGCGGGAGCCCCTACGAGCAGTACTTC.

This clonotype came up many times. The chain recombines TRBV25-1 with TRBJ1-2; D is perhaps TRBD1 (5 bases). The CDR3 totals 14 residues. Germline V gene lookup returns CDR1 MGHDK and CDR2 SYGVNS. V was clipped by 2 bases and J by 5 bases, with 12 bases between them. DNA of the CDR3: TGTGCCAGCAGTGAACCCGGGACCCCATATGGCTACACCTTC. This sequence encodes CASSEPGTPYGYTF.

The table lists this clonotype with many counts. The chain recombines TRBV28 with TRBJ2-7; D perhaps matches TRBD2 (6 bases). The length of the CDR3 is 13 residues. Deletions cut 6 bases from V and 1 base from J, with 10 bases between. From germline, CDR1 is MDHEN and CDR2 SYDVKM. The CDR3 spells CASSREISYEQYF. The CDR3 DNA follows: TGTGCCAGCAGCCGGGAGATTTCCTACGAGCAGTACTTC.

This clonotype was detected many times. The rearrangement links TRBV27 to TRBJ2-3; D gene uncertain. CDR3 length: 12 residues. V lost 6 bases and J lost 2, with 6 bases in between. Germline assignment: CDR1 MNHEY and CDR2 SMNVEV (reference sequence). CDR3 sequence (DNA): TGTGCCAGCAGGGACCACACAGATACGCAGTATTTT. Its translation: CASRDHTDTQYF.

This clonotype showed up just a few times. The J gene is TRBJ2-7, the V gene TRBV27, with TRBD2 identical over 10 bases. CDR1 and CDR2 (germline): MNHEY, SMNVEV (reference sequence). The CDR3 contains 17 residues. V trimming: 3 bases; J trimming: 5 bases; junction bases outside the gene matches: 13. The DNA for the CDR3 is TGTGCCAGCAGTTTTGATAGCGGGAGGCCCGAAGTTGACGAGCAGTACTTC. Translating gives CASSFDSGRPEVDEQYF.

This clonotype has only a few counts. The chain is built from TRBV4-3 and TRBJ2-1; weak D call: TRBD2 (5 bases). The germline CDR1 and CDR2 sequences are LGHNA and YSLEER. V gave up 0 bases and J gave up 7 bases, with 19 bases separating them. The CDR3 length is 17 residues. The CDR3 region has the DNA TGCGCCAGCAGCCAAGAAAGCGGCCCTGGGTGGGTGAATGAGCAGTTCTTC. This translates into CASSQESGPGWVNEQFF.

The chain couples TRBV27 to TRBJ1-6; a weak D match, TRBD1 (6 bases). The V and J ends lost 0 bases and 10 bases respectively, with 7 bases between them. This CDR3 is built from 13 residues. Germline CDR1 reads MNHEY; CDR2 reads SMNVEV (reference sequence). The CDR3 loop is CASSLSGGSPLHF. The CDR3 region has the DNA TGTGCCAGCAGTTTATCGGGGGGCTCACCCCTCCACTTT.

As to this clonotype: This may be a read error: a much more frequent sequence differs by one nucleotide. V gene TRBV12-3 or TRBV12-4 combines with J gene TRBJ2-2; 9 bases match TRBD2. The CDR3 has 18 residues. DNA for the CDR3: TGTGCCCGCAGCCCGGGACTAGCTCAGGAAGGGCTTAACGGGGAGCTGTTTTTT. It translates to CARSPGLAQEGLNGELFF.

This clonotype appeared many times. This chain uses TRBV7-9 with TRBJ2-1; 7 nucleotides agree with TRBD2. With V trimmed by 4 bases and J by 4 bases, 10 bases remained unmatched. From germline, CDR1 is SEHNR and CDR2 FQNEAQ (reference sequence). This CDR3 contains 16 residues. Here the CDR3 DNA reads TGTGCCAGCAGCTATTTTCTAGCGGACCTTTACAATGAGCAGTTCTTC. It is translated as CASSYFLADLYNEQFF.